This TCR beta chain is from a study of breast tumors, draining lymph nodes, adjacent tissues. Overall study results and limits: Compared with lymph nodes, tumors were less diverse; compared with nontumor tissue, more. Compared with basal-like, luminal-like tumors shared significantly more repertoire with nontumor tissue. The lymph node origin of tumor T cells was framed as consistent with a hypothesis, not demonstrated.

TCRdb called the multiplex PCR reads again in MiXCR, with one record for every CDR3 protein. The sample lists around 100,000 distinct CDR3 sequences, 21% seen once, with roughly 1.2% in the top ten. Breast cancer patients provided tissue from their axillary draining lymph nodes. This clonotype was recorded many times. Antigen specificity is unknown. One junction end does not reproduce the germline sequence, and a read error may be involved. The CDR3 loop spans 11 amino acids. CDR1 SEHNR and CDR2 FQNEAQ come from the germline V gene (reference sequence). The rearrangement uses TRBV7-9 and TRBJ2-1, with unresolved D. This TCR derives from a female donor with breast cancer. Some clones in this sample may be carry-over from other donors' samples. The sample was axillary lymph node tissue. CDR3 loop: CASSVYSEQFF. In DNA, the CDR3 is TGTGCCAGCAGCGTCTACAGTGAGCAGTTCTTC.